The T cell receptor beta chain under discussion was sequenced for a study of blood T cell repertoires in COVID-19. Study at large: Recovery meant two consecutive negative NP/OP PCR tests, professional clearance, or resolved symptoms. Spain, Italy and the United States supplied samples that represented acute and convalescent COVID-19.

The CDR3 is made up of 12 amino acids. Trimming removed 5 bases from V and 3 bases from J, with 4 bases in between. Germline loops: CDR1 MNHEY, CDR2 SMNVEV (reference sequence). Authors' analysis steps: Amplification of reference gene primers provided the estimated nucleated cell counts. Repertoires were generated with immunoSEQ multiplex PCR, while TCRdb's copy carries only in-frame clones and drops some. V and J calls and clone size are given by that table; D and trimming were obtained from the DNA. The sample yields about 280,000 clones, around 89% seen once. This chain uses TRBV27 with TRBJ2-2; no clear D gene. The sample taken for sequencing was PBMCs or T cells enriched from blood (not recorded which). This sequence was found in a woman aged 60-75 years in a cohort exposed to, infected with or recovered from COVID-19 (not recorded which). The CDR3 region has the DNA TGTGCCAGCAGTCTCTACACCGGGGAGCTGTTTTTT. Translated, it gives CASSLYTGELFF.